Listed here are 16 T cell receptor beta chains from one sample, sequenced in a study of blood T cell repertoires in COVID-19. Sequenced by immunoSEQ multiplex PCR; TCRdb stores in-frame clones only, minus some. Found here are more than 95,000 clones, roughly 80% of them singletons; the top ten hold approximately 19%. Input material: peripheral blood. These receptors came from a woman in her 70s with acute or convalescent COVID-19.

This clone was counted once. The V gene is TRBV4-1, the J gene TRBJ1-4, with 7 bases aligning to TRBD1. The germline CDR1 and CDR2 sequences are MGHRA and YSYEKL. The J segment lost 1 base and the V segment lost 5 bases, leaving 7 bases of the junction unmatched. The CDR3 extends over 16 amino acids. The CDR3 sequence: CASSATGIETNEKLFF. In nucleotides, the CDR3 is TGCGCCAGCAGCGCGACAGGGATAGAAACTAATGAAAAACTGTTTTTT.

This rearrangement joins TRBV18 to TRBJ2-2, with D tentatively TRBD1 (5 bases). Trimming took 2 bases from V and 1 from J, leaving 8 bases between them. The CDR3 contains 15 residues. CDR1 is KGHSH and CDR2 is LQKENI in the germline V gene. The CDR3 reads CASSPARVNTGELFF. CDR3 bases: TGTGCCAGCTCACCAGCCAGGGTGAACACCGGGGAGCTGTTTTTT.

The CDR3 here is CASNGLAGGRALFF. Written as DNA, the CDR3 is TGTGCCAGCAATGGACTAGCGGGGGGGCGCGCCCTGTTCTTC. The gene calls are TRBV6-5 and TRBJ2-1; 15 bases are a match to TRBD2. Losses at the gene ends were 7 bases for V and 15 bases for J; bases not matched to a gene: 10. CDR1 is MNHEY and CDR2 is SVGAGI in the germline V gene. The length of the CDR3 is 14 residues.

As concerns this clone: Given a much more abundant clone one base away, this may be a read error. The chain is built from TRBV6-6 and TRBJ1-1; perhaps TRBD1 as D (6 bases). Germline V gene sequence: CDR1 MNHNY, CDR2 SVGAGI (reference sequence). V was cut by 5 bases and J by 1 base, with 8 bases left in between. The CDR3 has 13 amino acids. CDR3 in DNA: TGTGCCAGCAGTATACAGGGGAACACTGAAGCTTTCTTT. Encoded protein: CASSIQGNTEAFF.

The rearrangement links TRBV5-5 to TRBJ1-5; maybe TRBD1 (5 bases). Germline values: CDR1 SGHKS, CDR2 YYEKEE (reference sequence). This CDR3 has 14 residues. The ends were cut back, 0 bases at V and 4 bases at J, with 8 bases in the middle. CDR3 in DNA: TGTGCCAGCAGCTTGGCAGGGCTAAATCAGCCCCAGCATTTT. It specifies CASSLAGLNQPQHF.

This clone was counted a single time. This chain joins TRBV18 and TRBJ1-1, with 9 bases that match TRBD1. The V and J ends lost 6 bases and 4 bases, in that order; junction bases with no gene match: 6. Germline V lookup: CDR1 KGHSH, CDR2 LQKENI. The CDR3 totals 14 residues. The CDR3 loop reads CASSTTGGGTEAFF. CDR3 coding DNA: TGTGCCAGCTCTACCACAGGGGGCGGCACTGAAGCTTTCTTT. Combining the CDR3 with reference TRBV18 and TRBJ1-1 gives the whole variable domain NAGVMQNPRHLVRRRGQEARLRCSPMKGHSHVYWYRQLPEEGLKFMVYLQKENIIDESGMPKERFSAEFPKEGPSILRIQQVVRGDSAAYFCASSTTGGGTEAFFGQGTRLTVV.

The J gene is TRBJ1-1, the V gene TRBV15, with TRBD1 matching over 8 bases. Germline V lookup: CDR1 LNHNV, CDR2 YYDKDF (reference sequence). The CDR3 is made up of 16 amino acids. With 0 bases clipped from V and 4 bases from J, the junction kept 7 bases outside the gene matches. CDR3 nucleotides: TGTGCCACCAGCAGAGATATGGGAACAGGGGGCACTGAAGCTTTCTTT. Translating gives CATSRDMGTGGTEAFF.

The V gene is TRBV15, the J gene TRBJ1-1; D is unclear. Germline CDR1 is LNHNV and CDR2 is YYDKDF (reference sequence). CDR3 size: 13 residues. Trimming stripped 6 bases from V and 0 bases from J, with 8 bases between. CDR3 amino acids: CATRPTLNTEAFF. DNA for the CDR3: TGTGCCACCAGACCGACACTGAACACTGAAGCTTTCTTT.

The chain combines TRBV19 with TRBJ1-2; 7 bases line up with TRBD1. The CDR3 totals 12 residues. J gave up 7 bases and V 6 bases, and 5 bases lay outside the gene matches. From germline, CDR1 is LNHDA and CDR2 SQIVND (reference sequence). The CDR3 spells CASSDRETGYTF. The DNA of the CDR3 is TGTGCCAGTAGCGACAGGGAAACTGGCTACACCTTC.

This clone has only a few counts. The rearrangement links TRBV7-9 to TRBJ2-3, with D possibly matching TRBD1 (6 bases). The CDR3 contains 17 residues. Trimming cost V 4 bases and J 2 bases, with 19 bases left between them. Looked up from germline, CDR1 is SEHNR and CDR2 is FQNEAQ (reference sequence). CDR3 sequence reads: CASSSLPGQLPTDTQYF. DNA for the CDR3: TGTGCCAGCAGCTCACTACCGGGACAACTACCCACAGATACGCAGTATTTT.

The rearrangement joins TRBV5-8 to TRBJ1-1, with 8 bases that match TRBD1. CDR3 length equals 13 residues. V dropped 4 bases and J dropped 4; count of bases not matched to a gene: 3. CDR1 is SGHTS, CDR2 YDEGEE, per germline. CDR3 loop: CASSGQGGTEAFF. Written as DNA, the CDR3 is TGTGCCAGCAGCGGACAGGGCGGCACTGAAGCTTTCTTT.

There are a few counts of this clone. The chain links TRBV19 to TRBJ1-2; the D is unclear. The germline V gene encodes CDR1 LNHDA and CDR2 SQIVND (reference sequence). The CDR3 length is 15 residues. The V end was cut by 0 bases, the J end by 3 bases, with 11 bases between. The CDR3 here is CASSIDLQRDYGYTF. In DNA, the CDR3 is TGTGCCAGTAGTATAGATCTCCAGCGGGACTATGGCTACACCTTC. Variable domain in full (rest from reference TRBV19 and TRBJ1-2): DGGITQSPKYLFRKEGQNVTLSCEQNLNHDAMYWYRQDPGQGLRLIYYSQIVNDFQKGDIAEGYSVSREKKESFPLTVTSAQKNPTAFYLCASSIDLQRDYGYTFGSGTRLTVV.

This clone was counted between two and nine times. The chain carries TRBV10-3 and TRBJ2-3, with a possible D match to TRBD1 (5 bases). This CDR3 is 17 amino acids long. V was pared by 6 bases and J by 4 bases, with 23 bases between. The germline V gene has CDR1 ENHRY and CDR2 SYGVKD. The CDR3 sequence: CAISPQPGQVGADTQYF. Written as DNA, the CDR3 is TGTGCCATCAGCCCACAACCAGGGCAGGTCGGAGCAGATACGCAGTATTTT.

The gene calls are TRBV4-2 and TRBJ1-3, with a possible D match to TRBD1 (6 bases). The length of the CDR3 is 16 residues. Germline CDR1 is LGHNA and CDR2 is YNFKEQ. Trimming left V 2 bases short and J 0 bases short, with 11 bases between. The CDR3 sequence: CASSQTGLTSGNTIYF. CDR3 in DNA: TGTGCCAGCAGCCAAACAGGGCTCACCTCTGGAAACACCATATATTTT.

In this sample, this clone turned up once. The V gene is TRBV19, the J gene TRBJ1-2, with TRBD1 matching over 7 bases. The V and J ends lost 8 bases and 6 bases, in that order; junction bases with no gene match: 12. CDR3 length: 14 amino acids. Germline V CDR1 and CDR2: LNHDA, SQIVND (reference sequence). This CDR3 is CASSSRQGVDGYTF. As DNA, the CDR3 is TGTGCCAGTTCAAGCCGACAGGGAGTGGATGGCTACACCTTC.

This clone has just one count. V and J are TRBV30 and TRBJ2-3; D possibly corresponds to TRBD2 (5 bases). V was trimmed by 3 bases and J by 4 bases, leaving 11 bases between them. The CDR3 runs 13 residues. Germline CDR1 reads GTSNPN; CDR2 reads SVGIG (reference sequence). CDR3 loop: CAWSLPGADTQYF. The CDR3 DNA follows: TGTGCCTGGAGCCTCCCCGGGGCAGATACGCAGTATTTT. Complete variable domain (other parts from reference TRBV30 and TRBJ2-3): SQTIHQWPATLVQPVGSPLSLECTVEGTSNPNLYWYRQAAGRGLQLLFYSVGIGQISSEVPQNLSASRPQDRQFILSSKKLLLSDSGFYLCAWSLPGADTQYFGPGTRLTVL.